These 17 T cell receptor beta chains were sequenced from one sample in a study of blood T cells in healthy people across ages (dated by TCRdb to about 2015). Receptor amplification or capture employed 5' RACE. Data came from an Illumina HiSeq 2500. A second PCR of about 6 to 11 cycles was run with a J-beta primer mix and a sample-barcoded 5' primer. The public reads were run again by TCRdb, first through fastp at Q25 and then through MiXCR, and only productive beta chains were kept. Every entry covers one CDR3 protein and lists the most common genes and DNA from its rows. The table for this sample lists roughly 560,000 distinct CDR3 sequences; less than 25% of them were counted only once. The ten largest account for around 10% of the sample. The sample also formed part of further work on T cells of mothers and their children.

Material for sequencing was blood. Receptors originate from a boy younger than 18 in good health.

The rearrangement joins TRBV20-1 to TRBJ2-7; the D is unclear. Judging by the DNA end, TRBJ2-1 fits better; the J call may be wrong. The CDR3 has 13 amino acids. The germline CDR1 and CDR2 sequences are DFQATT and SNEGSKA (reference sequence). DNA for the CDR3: TGCAGTGCTAGGGTCGGTCCAAGGACGTCGCAGTTCTTC. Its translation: CSARVGPRTSQFF.

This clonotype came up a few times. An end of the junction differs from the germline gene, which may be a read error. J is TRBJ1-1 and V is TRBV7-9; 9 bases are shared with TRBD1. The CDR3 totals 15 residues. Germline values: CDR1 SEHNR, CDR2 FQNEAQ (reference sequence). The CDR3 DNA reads TGTGCCAGCAGCTTAGCACAGGGGGCGCGGACTGAAGCTCTCTTT. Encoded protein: CASSLAQGARTEALF.

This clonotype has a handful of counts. CDR3 coding DNA: TGTGCCAGCAGCTCTCGGACAGGGCTGGGTGGCTACACCTTC. Translating it yields CASSSRTGLGGYTF. V and J are TRBV7-2 and TRBJ1-2; 8 bases match TRBD1. Germline V gene lookup returns CDR1 SGHTA and CDR2 FQGNSA. The CDR3 covers 14 residues. With 4 bases clipped from V and 7 bases from J, the junction kept 8 bases outside the gene matches.

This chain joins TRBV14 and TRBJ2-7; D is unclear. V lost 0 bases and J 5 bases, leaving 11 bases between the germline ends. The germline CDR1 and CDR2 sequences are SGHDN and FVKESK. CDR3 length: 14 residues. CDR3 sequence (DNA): TGTGCCAGCAGCCAAGAATTCGAGGCTGACGAGCAGTACTTC. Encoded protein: CASSQEFEADEQYF.

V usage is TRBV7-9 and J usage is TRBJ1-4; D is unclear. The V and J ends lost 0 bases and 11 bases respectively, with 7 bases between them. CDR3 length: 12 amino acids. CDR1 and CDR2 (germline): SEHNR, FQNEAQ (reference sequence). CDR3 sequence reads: CASSLAALKLFF. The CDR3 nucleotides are TGTGCCAGCAGCTTAGCCGCTCTGAAACTGTTTTTT.

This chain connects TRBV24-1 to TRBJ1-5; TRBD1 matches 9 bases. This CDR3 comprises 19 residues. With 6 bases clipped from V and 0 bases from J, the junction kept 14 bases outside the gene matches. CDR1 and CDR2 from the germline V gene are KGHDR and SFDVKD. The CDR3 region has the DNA TGTGCCACCAGTCTCCGGGACAGGGACGACCGATATAGCAATCAGCCCCAGCATTTT. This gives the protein CATSLRDRDDRYSNQPQHF.

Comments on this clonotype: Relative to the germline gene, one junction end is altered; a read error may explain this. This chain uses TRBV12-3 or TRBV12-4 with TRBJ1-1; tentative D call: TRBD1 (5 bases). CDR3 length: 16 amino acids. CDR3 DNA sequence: TGTGCCAGCAGTCCCTCGGGGGGAAGGATGAACACTGAAGCCTTCTTT. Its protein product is CASSPSGGRMNTEAFF.

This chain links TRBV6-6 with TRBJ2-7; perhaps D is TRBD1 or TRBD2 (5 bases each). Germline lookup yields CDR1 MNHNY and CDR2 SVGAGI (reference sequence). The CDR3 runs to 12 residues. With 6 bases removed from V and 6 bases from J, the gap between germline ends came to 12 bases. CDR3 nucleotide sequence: TGTGCCAGCAGAAACCCAGGGAGCGAGCAGTACTTC. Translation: CASRNPGSEQYF.

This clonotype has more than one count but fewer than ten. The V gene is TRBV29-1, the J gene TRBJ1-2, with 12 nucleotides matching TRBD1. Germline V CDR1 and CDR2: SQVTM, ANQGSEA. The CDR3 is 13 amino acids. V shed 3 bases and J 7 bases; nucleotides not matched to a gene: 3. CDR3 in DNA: TGCAGCGTTGAGGGACAGGGGGCCGGTGGCTACACCTTC. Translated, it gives CSVEGQGAGGYTF.

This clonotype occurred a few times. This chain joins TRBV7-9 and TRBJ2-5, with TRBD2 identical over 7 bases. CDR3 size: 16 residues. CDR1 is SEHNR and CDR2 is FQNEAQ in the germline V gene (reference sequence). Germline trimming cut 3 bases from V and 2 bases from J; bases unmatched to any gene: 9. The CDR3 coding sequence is TGTGCCAGCAGCTTGGGGCGGGAGAGGAGGCAAGAGACCCAGTACTTC. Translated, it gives CASSLGRERRQETQYF.

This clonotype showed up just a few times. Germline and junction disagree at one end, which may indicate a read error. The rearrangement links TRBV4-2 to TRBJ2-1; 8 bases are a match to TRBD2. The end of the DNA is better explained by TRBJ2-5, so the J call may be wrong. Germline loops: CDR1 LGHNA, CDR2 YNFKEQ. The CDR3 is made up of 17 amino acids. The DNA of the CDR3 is TGTGCCAGCAGCCAAGATCGACGGCGGGAGGACCATGAGACCCAGTACTTC. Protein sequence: CASSQDRRREDHETQYF.

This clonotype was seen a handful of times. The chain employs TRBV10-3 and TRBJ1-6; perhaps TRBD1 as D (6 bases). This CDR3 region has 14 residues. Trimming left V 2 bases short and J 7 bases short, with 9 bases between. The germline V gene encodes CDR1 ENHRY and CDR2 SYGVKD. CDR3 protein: CAISENQGNSPLHF. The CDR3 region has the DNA TGTGCCATCAGTGAGAACCAGGGGAATTCACCCCTCCACTTT.

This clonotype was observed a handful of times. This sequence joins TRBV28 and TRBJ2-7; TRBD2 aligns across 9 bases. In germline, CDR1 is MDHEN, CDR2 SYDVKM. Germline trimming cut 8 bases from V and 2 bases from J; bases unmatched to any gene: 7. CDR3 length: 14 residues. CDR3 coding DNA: TGTGCCAGCCATAGCGGGGGTGGAACCTACGAGCAGTACTTC. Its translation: CASHSGGGTYEQYF.

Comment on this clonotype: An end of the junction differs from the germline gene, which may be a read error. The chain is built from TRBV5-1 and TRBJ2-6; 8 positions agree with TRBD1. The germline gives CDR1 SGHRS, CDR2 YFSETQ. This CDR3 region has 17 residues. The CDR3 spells CAGSLGTGPSGANVLTF. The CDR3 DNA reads TGCGCCGGCAGCTTGGGGACAGGCCCTTCTGGGGCCAACGTCCTGACTTTC. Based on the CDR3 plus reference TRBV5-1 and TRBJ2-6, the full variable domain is KAGVTQTPRYLIKTRGQQVTLSCSPISGHRSVSWYQQTPGQGLQFLFEYFSETQRNKGNFPGRFSGRQFSNSRSEMNVSTLELGDSALYLCAGSLGTGPSGANVLTFGAGSRLTVL.

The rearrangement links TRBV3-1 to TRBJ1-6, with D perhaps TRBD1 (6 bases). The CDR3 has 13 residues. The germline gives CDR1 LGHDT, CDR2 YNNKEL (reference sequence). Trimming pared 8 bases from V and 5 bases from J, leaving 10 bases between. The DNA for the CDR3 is TGTGCCAGCGGGACAACGGATAATTCACCCCTCCACTTT. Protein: CASGTTDNSPLHF.

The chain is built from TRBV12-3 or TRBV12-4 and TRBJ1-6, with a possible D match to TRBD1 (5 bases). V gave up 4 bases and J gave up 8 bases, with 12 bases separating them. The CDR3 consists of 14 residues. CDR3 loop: CASSWGMGDSPLHF. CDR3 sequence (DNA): TGTGCCAGCAGTTGGGGGATGGGGGATTCACCCCTCCACTTT.

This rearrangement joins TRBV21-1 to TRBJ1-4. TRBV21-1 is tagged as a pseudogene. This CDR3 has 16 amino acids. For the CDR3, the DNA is TGTGCCAGCAGCAAAGCGCCTCTGCTCTGTGATGAAAAACTGTTTTTT. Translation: CASSKAPLLCDEKLFF.